The present T cell receptor beta chain was sequenced within a study of low-dose radiotherapy and immunotherapy resistance in tumors. In its sample, this clonotype was seen many times. Alpha and beta chains were covered, as first-strand cDNA relied on TRAV- and TRBV-specific primers. TCRs were put through 20 PCR cycles of amplification with Phusion. A constant-region primer and the V-primer adapter served as the primer pair. TCRdb itself ran the reads through MiXCR, one entry per CDR3 protein. The sample consists of approximately 45,000 distinct CDR3 sequences, 25% of them appearing once. The CDR3 has 15 residues. CDR1 and CDR2 from the germline V gene are SGHKS and YYEKEE (reference sequence). V lost 1 base, J lost 2 bases, and 13 bases lay in between. Time point: after trial treatment. Treatment defined: LDRT plus nivolumab, ipilimumab, low-dose cyclophosphamide and aspirin (RACIN trial).

The TCR sequence derives from a male donor with prostate cancer. This chain links TRBV5-5 with TRBJ2-7, with D tentatively TRBD2 (5 bases). The sample here was PBMCs, taken after low-dose radiotherapy plus immunotherapy. CDR3 in amino acids: CASSLWESNAYEQYF. Written as DNA, the CDR3 is TGTGCCAGCAGCTTGTGGGAGTCTAACGCCTACGAGCAGTACTTC.